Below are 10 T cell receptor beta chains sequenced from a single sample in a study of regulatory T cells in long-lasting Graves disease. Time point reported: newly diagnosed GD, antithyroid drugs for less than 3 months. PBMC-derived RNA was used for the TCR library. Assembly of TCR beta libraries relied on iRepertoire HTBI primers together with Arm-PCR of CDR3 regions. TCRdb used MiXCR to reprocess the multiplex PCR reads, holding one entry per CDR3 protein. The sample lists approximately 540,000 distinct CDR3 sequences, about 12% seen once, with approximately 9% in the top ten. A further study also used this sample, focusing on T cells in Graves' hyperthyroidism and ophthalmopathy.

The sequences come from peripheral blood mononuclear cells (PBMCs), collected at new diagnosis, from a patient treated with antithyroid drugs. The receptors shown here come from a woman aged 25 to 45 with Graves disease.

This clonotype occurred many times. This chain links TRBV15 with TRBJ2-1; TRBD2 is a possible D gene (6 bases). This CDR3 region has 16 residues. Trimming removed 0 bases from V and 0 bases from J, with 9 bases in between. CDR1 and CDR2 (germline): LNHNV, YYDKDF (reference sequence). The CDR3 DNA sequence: TGTGCCACCAGCAGAGATCTAGCGTACTCCTACAATGAGCAGTTCTTC. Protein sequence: CATSRDLAYSYNEQFF.

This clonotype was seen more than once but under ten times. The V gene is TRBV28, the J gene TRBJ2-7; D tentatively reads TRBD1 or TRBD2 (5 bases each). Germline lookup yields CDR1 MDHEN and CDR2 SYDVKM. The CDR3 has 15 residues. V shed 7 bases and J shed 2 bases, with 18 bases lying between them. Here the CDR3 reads CASTSPRGRPYEQYF. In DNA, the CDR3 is TGTGCCAGCACCTCGCCGAGGGGCCGCCCCTACGAGCAGTACTTC. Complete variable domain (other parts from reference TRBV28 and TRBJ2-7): DVKVTQSSRYLVKRTGEKVFLECVQDMDHENMFWYRQDPGLGLRLIYFSYDVKMKEKGDIPEGYSVSREKKERFSLILESASTNQTSMYLCASTSPRGRPYEQYFGPGTRLTVT.

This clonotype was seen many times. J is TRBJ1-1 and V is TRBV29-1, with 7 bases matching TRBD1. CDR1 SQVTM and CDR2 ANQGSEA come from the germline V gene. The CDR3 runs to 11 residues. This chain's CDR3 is CIGQANTEAFF. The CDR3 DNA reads TGCATCGGACAGGCGAACACTGAAGCTTTCTTT.

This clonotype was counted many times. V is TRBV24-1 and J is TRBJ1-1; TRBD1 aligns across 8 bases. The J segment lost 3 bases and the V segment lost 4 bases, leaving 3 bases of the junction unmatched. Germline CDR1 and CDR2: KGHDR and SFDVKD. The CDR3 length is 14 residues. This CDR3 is CATSDQGADTEAFF. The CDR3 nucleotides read TGTGCCACCAGTGACCAGGGGGCCGACACTGAAGCTTTCTTT.

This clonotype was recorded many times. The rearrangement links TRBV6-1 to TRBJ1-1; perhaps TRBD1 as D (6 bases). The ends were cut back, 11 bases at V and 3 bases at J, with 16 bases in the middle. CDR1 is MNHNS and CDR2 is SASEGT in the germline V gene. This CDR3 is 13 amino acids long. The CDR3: CASQRGIDTEAFF. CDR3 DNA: TGTGCCTCTCAGAGGGGGATCGACACTGAAGCTTTCTTT.

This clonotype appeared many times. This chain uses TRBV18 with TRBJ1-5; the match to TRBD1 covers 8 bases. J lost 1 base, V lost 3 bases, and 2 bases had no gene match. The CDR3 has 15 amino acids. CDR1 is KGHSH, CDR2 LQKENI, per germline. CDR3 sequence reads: CASSPDRVSNQPQHF. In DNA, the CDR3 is TGTGCCAGCTCACCGGACAGGGTGAGCAATCAGCCCCAGCATTTT.

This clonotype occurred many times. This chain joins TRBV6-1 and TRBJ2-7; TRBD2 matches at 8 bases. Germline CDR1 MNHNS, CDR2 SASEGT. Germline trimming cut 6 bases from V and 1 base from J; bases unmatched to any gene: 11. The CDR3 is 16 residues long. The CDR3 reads CASRESGSGRSYEQYF. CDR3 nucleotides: TGTGCCAGCAGAGAAAGCGGGAGTGGAAGGTCCTACGAGCAGTACTTC.

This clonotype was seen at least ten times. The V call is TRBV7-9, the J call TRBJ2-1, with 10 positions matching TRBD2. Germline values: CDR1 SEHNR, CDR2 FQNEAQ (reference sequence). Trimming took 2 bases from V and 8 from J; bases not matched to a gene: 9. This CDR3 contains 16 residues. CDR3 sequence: CASSLNSLAGVHEQFF. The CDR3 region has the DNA TGTGCCAGCAGCTTAAATTCTCTAGCGGGAGTTCATGAGCAGTTCTTC.

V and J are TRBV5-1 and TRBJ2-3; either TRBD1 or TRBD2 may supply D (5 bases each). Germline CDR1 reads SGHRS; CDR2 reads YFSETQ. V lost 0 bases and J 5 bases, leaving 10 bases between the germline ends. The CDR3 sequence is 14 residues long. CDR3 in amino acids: CASSLGVGRDTQYF. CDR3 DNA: TGCGCCAGCAGCTTGGGAGTGGGACGAGATACGCAGTATTTT.

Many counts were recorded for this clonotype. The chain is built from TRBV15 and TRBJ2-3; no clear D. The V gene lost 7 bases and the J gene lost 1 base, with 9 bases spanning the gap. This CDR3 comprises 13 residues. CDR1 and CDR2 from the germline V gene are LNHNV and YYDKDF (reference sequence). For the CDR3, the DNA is TGTGCCACCACGGCAGCTCGCACAGATACGCAGTATTTT. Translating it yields CATTAARTDTQYF.